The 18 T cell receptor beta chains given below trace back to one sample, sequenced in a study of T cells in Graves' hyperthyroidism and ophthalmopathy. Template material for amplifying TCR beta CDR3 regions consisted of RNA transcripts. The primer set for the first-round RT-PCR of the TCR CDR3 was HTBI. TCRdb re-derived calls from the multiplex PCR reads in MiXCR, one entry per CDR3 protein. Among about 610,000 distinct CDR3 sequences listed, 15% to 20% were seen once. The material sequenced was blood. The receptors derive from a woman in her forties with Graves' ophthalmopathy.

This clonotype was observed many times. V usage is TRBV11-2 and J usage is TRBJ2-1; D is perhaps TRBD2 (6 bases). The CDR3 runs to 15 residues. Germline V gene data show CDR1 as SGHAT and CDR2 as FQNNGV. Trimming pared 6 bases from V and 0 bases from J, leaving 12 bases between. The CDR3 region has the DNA TGTGCCAGCAGTCCGGGACTGGTCTCCTACAATGAGCAGTTCTTC. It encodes CASSPGLVSYNEQFF. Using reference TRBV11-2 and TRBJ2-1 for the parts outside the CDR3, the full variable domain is EAGVAQSPRYKIIEKRQSVAFWCNPISGHATLYWYQQILGQGPKLLIQFQNNGVVDDSQLPKDRFSAERLKGVDSTLKIQPAKLEDSAVYLCASSPGLVSYNEQFFGPGTRLTVL.

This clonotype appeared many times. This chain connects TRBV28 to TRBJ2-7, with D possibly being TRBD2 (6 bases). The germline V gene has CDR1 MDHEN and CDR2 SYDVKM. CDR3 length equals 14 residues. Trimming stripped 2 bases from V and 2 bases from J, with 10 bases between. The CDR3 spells CASSLLLAAYEQYF. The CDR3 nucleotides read TGTGCCAGCAGTTTACTACTAGCAGCCTACGAGCAGTACTTC.

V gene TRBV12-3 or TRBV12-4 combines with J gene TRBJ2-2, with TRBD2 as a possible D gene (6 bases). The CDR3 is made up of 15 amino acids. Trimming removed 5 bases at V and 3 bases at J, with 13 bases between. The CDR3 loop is CASSPDLAHTGELFF. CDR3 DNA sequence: TGTGCCAGCAGTCCCGACCTAGCGCACACCGGGGAGCTGTTTTTT.

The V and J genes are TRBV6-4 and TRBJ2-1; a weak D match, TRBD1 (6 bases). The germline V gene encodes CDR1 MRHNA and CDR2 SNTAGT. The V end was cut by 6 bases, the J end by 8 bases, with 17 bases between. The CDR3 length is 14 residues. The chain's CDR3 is CASSEAGESDEQFF. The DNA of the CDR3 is TGTGCCAGCAGCGAGGCAGGGGAGAGCGATGAGCAGTTCTTC.

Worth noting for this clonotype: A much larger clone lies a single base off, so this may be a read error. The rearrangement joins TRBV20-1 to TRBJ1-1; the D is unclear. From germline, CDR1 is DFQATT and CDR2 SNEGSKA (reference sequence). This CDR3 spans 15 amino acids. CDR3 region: CSARDRRTVYTGAFF. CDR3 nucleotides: TGCAGTGCTAGAGACCGCAGGACGGTCTACACTGGAGCTTTCTTT.

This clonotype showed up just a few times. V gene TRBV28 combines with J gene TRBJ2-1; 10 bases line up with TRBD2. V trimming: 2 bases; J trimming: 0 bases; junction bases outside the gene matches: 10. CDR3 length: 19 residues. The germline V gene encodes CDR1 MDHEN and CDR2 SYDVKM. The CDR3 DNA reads TGTGCCAGCAGTTTAGACCCTACTAGCGGGGATATCTCCTACAATGAGCAGTTCTTC. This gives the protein CASSLDPTSGDISYNEQFF.

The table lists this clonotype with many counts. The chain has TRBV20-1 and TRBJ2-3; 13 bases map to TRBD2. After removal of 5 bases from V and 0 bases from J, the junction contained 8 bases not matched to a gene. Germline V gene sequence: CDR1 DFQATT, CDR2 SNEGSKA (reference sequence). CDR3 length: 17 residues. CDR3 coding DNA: TGCAGTGCTGGGGGACTAGCGGGGAGAGGAAGCACAGATACGCAGTATTTT. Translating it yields CSAGGLAGRGSTDTQYF.

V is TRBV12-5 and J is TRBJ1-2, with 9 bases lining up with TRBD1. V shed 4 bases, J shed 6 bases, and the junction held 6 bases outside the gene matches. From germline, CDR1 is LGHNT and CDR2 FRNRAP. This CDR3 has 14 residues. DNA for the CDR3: TGTGCTAGTGGTTCGCCGACAGGGGGGAATGGCTACACCTTC. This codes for CASGSPTGGNGYTF.

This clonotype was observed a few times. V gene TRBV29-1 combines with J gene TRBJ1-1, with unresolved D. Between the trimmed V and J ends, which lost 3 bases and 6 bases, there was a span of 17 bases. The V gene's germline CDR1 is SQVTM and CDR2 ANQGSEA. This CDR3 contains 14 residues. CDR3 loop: CSVDGYSGKSEAFF. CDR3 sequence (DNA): TGCAGCGTTGATGGGTACTCGGGGAAGTCTGAAGCTTTCTTT. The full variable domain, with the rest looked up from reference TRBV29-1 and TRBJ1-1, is SAVISQKPSRDICQRGTSLTIQCQVDSQVTMMFWYRQQPGQSLTLIATANQGSEATYESGFVIDKFPISRPNLTFSTLTVSNMSPEDSSIYLCSVDGYSGKSEAFFGQGTRLTVV.

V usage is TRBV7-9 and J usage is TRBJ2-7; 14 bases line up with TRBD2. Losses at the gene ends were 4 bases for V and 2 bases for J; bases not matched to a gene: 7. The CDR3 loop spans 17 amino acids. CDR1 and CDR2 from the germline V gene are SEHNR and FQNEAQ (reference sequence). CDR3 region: CASSWGRLAGGPYEQYF. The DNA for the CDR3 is TGTGCCAGCAGCTGGGGCCGACTAGCGGGAGGGCCCTACGAGCAGTACTTC.

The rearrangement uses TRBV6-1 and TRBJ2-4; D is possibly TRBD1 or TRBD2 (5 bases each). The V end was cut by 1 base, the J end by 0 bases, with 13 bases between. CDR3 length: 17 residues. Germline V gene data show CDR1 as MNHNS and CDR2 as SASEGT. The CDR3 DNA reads TGTGCCAGCAGTGAAGTCCCGAGAGGGGTAGCCAAAAACATTCAGTACTTC. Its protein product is CASSEVPRGVAKNIQYF.

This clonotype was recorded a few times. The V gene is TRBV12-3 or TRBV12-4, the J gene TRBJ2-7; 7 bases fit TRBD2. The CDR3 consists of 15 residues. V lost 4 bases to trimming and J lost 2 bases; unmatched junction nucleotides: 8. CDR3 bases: TGTGCCAGCAGTTGGGGAGGGGCCGAAGCCTACGAGCAGTACTTC. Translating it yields CASSWGGAEAYEQYF.

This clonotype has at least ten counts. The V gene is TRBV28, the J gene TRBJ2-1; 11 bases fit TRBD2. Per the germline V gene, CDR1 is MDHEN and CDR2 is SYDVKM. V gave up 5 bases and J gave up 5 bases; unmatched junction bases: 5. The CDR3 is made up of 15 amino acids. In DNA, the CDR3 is TGTGCCAGCAGTCCCTCGGGACTAGCGGACAATGAGCAGTTCTTC. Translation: CASSPSGLADNEQFF. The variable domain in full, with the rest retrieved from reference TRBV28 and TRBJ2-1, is DVKVTQSSRYLVKRTGEKVFLECVQDMDHENMFWYRQDPGLGLRLIYFSYDVKMKEKGDIPEGYSVSREKKERFSLILESASTNQTSMYLCASSPSGLADNEQFFGPGTRLTVL.

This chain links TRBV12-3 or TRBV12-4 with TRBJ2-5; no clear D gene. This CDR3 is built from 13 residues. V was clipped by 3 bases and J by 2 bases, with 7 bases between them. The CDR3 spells CASSFITQETQYF. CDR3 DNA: TGTGCCAGCAGTTTTATTACTCAAGAGACCCAGTACTTC.

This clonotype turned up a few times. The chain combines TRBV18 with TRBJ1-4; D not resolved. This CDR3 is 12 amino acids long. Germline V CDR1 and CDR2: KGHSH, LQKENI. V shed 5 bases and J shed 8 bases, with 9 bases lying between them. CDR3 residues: CASSRSGEKLFF. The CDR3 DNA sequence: TGTGCCAGCTCAAGGAGCGGGGAAAAACTGTTTTTT.

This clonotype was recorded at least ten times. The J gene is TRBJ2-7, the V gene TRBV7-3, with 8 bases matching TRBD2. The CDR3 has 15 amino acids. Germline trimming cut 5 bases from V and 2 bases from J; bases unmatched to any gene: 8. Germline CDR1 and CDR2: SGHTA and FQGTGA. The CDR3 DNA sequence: TGTGCCAGCAGCCCCGCCGGGGGGGCAACCTACGAGCAGTACTTC. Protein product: CASSPAGGATYEQYF.

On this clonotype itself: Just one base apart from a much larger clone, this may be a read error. CDR3 sequence (DNA): TGTGCCAGCAGCTTAGCGCGAATCGGGCTTCACAATGAGCAGTTCTTC. It is translated as CASSLARIGLHNEQFF. V is TRBV7-8 and J is TRBJ2-1; no firm D call. V lost 0 bases to trimming and J lost 5 bases, with 14 bases between them. This CDR3 is 16 amino acids long. CDR1 is SGHVS and CDR2 is FQNEAQ in the germline V gene.

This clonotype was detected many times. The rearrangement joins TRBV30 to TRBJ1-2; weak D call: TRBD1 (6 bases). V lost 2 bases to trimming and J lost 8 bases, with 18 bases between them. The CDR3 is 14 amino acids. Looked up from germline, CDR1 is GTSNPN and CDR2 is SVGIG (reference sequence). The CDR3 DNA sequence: TGTGCCTGGAGTCGCCGGGACAACTCCCGCGGCTACACCTTC. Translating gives CAWSRRDNSRGYTF.